What follows are 9 T cell receptor beta chains derived from one specimen sequenced in a study of T cells in Graves' hyperthyroidism and ophthalmopathy. Researchers took RNA transcripts and amplified the TCR beta CDR3 regions from them. During a first-round RT-PCR of the TCR CDR3, the HTBI primer set was used. Via MiXCR, TCRdb re-called the multiplex PCR reads, giving one row per CDR3 protein. The sample holds some 460,000 distinct CDR3 sequences, around 14% seen once. The specimen sequenced was blood. Receptors originate from a young woman with Graves' hyperthyroidism.

This clonotype has ten or more counts. V and J are TRBV27 and TRBJ1-4, with a tentative D call TRBD1 (5 bases). Germline CDR1 and CDR2: MNHEY and SMNVEV (reference sequence). CDR3 length equals 14 residues. Trimming took 2 bases from V and 7 from J, leaving 11 bases between them. The DNA for the CDR3 is TGTGCCAGCAGTTTAATTGGGGCAAGTGAAAAACTGTTTTTT. It codes for CASSLIGASEKLFF.

This clonotype was observed many times. V usage is TRBV20-1 and J usage is TRBJ2-3; 7 bases match TRBD2. CDR3 length: 14 amino acids. Trimming at V came to 3 bases and at J to 2 bases, leaving 5 bases not matched to a gene. Germline lookup yields CDR1 DFQATT and CDR2 SNEGSKA (reference sequence). The CDR3 loop reads CSARGGGDTDTQYF. The CDR3 DNA follows: TGCAGTGCTAGGGGCGGGGGAGACACAGATACGCAGTATTTT.

This rearrangement joins TRBV18 to TRBJ2-1; 12 nucleotides match TRBD1. V trimming: 5 bases; J trimming: 5 bases; junction bases outside the gene matches: 10. Germline CDR1 reads KGHSH; CDR2 reads LQKENI. The length of the CDR3 is 17 residues. The CDR3 sequence is CASSFDPGQGADNEQFF. In DNA form, the CDR3 reads TGTGCCAGCTCATTCGATCCGGGACAGGGGGCGGACAATGAGCAGTTCTTC.

This clonotype was seen at least ten times. The CDR3 loop reads CASSQSGRAGSSEQFF. DNA of the CDR3: TGCGCCAGCAGCCAAAGCGGGAGGGCCGGTAGTAGTGAGCAGTTCTTC. V usage is TRBV5-1 and J usage is TRBJ2-1; 10 bases are shared with TRBD2. The junction had 13 bases not matched to a gene; V was cut back by 4 bases and J by 9 bases. Germline V gene sequence: CDR1 SGHRS, CDR2 YFSETQ. The CDR3 is made up of 16 amino acids.

There are many counts of this clonotype. The chain uses TRBV11-2 and TRBJ2-5; D is ambiguous. V dropped 5 bases and J dropped 5 bases, with 15 bases sitting between them. This CDR3 has 14 residues. The germline V gene has CDR1 SGHAT and CDR2 FQNNGV. This CDR3 reads CASSRRRGDETQYF. The CDR3 coding sequence is TGTGCCAGCAGCCGCAGACGAGGCGATGAGACCCAGTACTTC.

This clonotype was seen a few times. The chain links TRBV7-2 to TRBJ2-4; D unresolved. CDR3 size: 15 residues. The V and J ends lost 1 base and 2 bases respectively, with 9 bases between them. From germline, CDR1 is SGHTA and CDR2 FQGNSA. The CDR3: CASSLESGTKNIQYF. In nucleotides, the CDR3 is TGTGCCAGCAGCTTAGAATCCGGAACCAAAAACATTCAGTACTTC.

This clonotype was picked up many times. The rearrangement links TRBV27 to TRBJ2-3; the match to TRBD1 covers 7 bases. The CDR3 is made up of 16 amino acids. V lost 7 bases, J lost 6 bases, and 16 bases stayed unmatched. The germline gives CDR1 MNHEY, CDR2 SMNVEV (reference sequence). The CDR3 coding sequence is TGTGCCAGCATGTTGGTTCAGACAGGGCTATTGGATACGCAGTATTTT. Protein product: CASMLVQTGLLDTQYF.

This clonotype was picked up many times. This chain joins TRBV2 and TRBJ1-5; unclear D gene. Trimming left V 1 base short and J 11 bases short, with 18 bases between. The CDR3 has 15 amino acids. Per the germline V gene, CDR1 is SNHLY and CDR2 is FYNNEI. The DNA for the CDR3 is TGTGCCAGCAGTGAAGTTGGCGGGCCGAAGGGAGCCCAGCATTTT. As protein: CASSEVGGPKGAQHF.

A few counts support this clonotype. V usage is TRBV7-2 and J usage is TRBJ1-6; 8 bases map to TRBD1. The CDR3 runs to 15 residues. J gave up 8 bases and V 4 bases, and 7 bases lay outside the gene matches. Germline V lookup: CDR1 SGHTA, CDR2 FQGNSA. CDR3 in amino acids: CASSSPGGGYSPLHF. In nucleotides, the CDR3 is TGTGCCAGCAGCTCCCCAGGGGGCGGATATTCACCCCTCCACTTT.